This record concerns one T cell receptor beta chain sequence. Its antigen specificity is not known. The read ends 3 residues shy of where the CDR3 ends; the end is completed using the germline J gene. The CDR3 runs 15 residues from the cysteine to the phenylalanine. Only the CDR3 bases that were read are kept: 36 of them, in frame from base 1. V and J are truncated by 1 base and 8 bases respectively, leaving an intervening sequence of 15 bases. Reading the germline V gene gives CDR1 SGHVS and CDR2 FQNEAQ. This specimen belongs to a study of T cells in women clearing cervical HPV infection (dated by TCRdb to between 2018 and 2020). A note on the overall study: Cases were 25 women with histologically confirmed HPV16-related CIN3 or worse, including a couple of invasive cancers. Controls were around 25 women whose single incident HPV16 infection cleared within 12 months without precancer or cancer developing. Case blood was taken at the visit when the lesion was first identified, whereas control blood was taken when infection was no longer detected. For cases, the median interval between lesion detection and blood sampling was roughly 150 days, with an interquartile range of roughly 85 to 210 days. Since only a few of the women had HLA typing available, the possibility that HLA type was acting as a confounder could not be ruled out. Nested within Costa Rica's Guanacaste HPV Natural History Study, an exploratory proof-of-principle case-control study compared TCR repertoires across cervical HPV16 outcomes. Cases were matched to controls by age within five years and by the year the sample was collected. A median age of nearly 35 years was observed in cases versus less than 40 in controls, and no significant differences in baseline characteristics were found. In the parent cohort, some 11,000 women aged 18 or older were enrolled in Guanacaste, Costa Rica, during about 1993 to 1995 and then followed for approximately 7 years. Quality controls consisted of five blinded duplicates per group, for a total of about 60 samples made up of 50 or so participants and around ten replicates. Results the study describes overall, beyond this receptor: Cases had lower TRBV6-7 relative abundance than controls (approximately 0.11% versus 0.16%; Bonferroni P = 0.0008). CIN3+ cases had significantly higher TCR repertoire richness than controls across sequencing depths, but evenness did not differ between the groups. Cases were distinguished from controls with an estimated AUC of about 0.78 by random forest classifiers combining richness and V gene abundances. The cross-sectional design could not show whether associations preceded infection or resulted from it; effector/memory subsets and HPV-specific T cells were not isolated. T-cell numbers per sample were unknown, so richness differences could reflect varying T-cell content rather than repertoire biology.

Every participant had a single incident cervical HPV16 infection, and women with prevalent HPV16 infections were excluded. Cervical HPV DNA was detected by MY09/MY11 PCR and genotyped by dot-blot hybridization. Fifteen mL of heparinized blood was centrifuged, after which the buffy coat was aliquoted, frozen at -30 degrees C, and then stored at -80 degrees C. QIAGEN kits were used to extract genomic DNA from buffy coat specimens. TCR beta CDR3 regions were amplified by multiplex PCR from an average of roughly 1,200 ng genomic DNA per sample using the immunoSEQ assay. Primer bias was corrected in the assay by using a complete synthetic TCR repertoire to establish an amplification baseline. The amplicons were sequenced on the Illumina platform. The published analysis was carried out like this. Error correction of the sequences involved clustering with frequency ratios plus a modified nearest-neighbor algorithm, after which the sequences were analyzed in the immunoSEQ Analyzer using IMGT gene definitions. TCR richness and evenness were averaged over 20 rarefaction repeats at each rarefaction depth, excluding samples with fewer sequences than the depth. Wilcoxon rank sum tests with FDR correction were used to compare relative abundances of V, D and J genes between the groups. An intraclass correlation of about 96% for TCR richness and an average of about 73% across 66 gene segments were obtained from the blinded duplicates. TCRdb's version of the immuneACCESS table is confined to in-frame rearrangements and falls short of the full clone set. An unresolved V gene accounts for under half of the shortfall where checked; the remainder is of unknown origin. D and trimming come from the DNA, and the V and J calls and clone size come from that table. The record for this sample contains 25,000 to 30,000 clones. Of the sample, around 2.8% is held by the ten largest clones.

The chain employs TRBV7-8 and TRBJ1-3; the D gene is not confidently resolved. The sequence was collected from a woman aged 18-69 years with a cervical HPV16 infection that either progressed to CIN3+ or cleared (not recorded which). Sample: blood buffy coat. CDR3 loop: CASSLGSADQDTIYF. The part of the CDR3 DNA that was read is TGTGCCAGCAGCTTAGGAAGCGCAGACCAAGACACC.